This T cell receptor (beta chain) comes out of a study of cytomegalovirus exposure and HLA in healthy donors. Overall study results and limits: Immune exposure was documented only through CMV serostatus. Links to common viral pathogens appeared, in a later analysis, for several of the most significant clusters. Later analysis identified a missense DCLRE1C variant that was linked to TCR beta V- and J-gene trimming.

PCR primers comprised 60 Vbeta and 13 Jbeta primers. TCRdb's table, derived via immunoSEQ multiplex PCR, lists solely in-frame clones and lacks some. This table has around 130,000 clones, 60% to 85% appearing once. With respect to this clone: Its antigen is unknown. Because the CDR3 is missing its conserved closing phenylalanine or tryptophan, this is likely a read error. Because the CDR3's place on the DNA is in doubt, the DNA is left out and the CDR3 is given as listed by TCRdb.

CDR1 is SEHNR and CDR2 is FQNEAQ in the germline V gene (reference sequence). The CDR3 is made up of 9 amino acids, end residues included. This sequence was found in a man aged 25 to 45 in good health and CMV-seronegative. Sequencing was performed on PBMCs. This chain joins TRBV7-9 and TRBJ1-2; TRBD1 is the table's D call and was not checked against the DNA. The CDR3 protein is CASGGTGRL.